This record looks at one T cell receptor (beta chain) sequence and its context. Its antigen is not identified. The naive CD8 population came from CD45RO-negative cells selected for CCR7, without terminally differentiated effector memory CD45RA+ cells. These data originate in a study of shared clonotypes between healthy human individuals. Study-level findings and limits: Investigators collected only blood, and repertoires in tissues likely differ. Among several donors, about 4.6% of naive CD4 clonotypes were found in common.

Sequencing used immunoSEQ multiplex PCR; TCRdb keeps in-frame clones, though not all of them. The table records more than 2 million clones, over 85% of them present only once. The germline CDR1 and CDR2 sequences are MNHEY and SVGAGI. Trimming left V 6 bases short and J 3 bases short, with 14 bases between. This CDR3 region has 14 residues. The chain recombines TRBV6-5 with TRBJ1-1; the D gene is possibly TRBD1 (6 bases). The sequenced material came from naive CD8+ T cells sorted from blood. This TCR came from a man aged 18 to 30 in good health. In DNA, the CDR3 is TGTGCCAGCAGCCGTAACAGGGTTGACACTGAAGCTTTCTTT. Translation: CASSRNRVDTEAFF.